The 12 T cell receptor beta chains in this list originate from one sample, sequenced in a study of shared clonotypes between healthy human individuals. The repertoire was sequenced with immunoSEQ multiplex PCR; TCRdb's copy has only in-frame clones and lacks some. The data contain roughly 2.2 million clones, 90% to 95% of them seen just once; the ten biggest clones take up under 0.45%. The source material was naive CD4+ T cells from PBMCs. Regarding subset: CD45RA+ positively selected. The receptors stem from a man aged 18 to 29 in good health. Some clones in this sample may be carry-over from other donors' samples.

This clone was recorded only once. V usage is TRBV19 and J usage is TRBJ1-5; D not certain. The CDR3 has 13 residues. Trimming removed 4 bases from V and 2 bases from J, with 6 bases in between. Germline CDR1 is LNHDA and CDR2 is SQIVND (reference sequence). CDR3 loop: CASSNKGNQPQHF. CDR3 in DNA: TGTGCCAGTAGTAACAAGGGCAATCAGCCCCAGCATTTT.

The chain carries TRBV27 and TRBJ1-1, with 7 positions matching TRBD1. With V trimmed by 4 bases and J by 3 bases, 5 bases remained unmatched. Germline-derived CDR1 and CDR2 are MNHEY and SMNVEV (reference sequence). The CDR3 spans 14 residues. In DNA form, the CDR3 reads TGTGCCAGCAGTTACAGGGGTCGGTACACTGAAGCTTTCTTT. Its translation: CASSYRGRYTEAFF.

This clone was detected a few times. V gene TRBV6-1 combines with J gene TRBJ1-2; 7 nucleotides line up with TRBD1. The CDR3 has 14 residues. The germline CDR1 and CDR2 sequences are MNHNS and SASEGT. After removal of 8 bases from V and 4 bases from J, the junction contained 10 bases not matched to a gene. CDR3 loop: CASGARGGTYGYTF. CDR3 nucleotide sequence: TGTGCCAGCGGAGCCAGGGGGGGAACCTATGGCTACACCTTC.

The chain uses TRBV15 and TRBJ1-2; 7 bases are a match to TRBD1. The CDR3 contains 14 residues. Trimming removed 1 base from V and 4 bases from J; junction bases left unmatched: 3. Per the germline V gene, CDR1 is LNHNV and CDR2 is YYDKDF (reference sequence). Here the CDR3 reads CATSRVAGGYGYTF. The CDR3 DNA reads as TGTGCCACCAGCAGAGTGGCAGGGGGCTATGGCTACACCTTC.

This sequence joins TRBV4-2 and TRBJ1-1; TRBD1 matches at 10 bases. V trimming: 4 bases; J trimming: 6 bases; junction bases outside the gene matches: 5. There are 14 residues in the CDR3. The germline V gene has CDR1 LGHNA and CDR2 YNFKEQ. This CDR3 is CASSPRDRGPEAFF. Here the CDR3 DNA reads TGTGCCAGCAGCCCCCGGGACAGGGGCCCTGAAGCTTTCTTT.

This clone came up once. This chain uses TRBV14 with TRBJ1-2; D may be TRBD1 (6 bases). Germline-derived CDR1 and CDR2 are SGHDN and FVKESK. The CDR3 has 13 residues. Between the trimmed V and J ends, which lost 6 bases and 5 bases, there was a span of 13 bases. In DNA, the CDR3 is TGTGCCAGCAGGGGGGCAGGGATTTATGGCTACACCTTC. It encodes CASRGAGIYGYTF.

The rearrangement uses TRBV9 and TRBJ2-7; no definite D call. The germline gives CDR1 SGDLS, CDR2 YYNGEE. Deletions cut 0 bases from V and 7 bases from J, with 11 bases between. The CDR3 extends over 13 amino acids. The CDR3 DNA follows: TGTGCCAGCAGCGTAGACAGTGAACGTGAGCAGTACTTC. It is translated as CASSVDSEREQYF. Supplemented by reference TRBV9 and TRBJ2-7, the full variable domain reads DSGVTQTPKHLITATGQRVTLRCSPRSGDLSVYWYQQSLDQGLQFLIQYYNGEERAKGNILERFSAQQFPDLHSELNLSSLELGDSALYFCASSVDSEREQYFGPGTRLTVT.

The chain couples TRBV5-6 to TRBJ1-2; no clear D. The CDR3 length is 13 residues. Germline-derived CDR1 and CDR2 are SGHDT and YYEEEE. V lost 4 bases to trimming and J lost 3 bases, with 10 bases between them. CDR3 loop: CASSTDPDYGYTF. CDR3 bases: TGTGCCAGCAGCACGGACCCCGACTATGGCTACACCTTC.

The J gene is TRBJ1-4, the V gene TRBV28; perhaps TRBD1 as D (6 bases). CDR3 length: 15 amino acids. Trimming took 5 bases from V and 13 from J, leaving 23 bases between them. The germline gives CDR1 MDHEN, CDR2 SYDVKM. The CDR3 DNA follows: TGTGCCAGCAGTCTGTTCAGGGGAGGCGAAGGACGACTGTTTTTT. Encoded protein: CASSLFRGGEGRLFF.

The chain links TRBV28 to TRBJ1-1, with TRBD1 matching over 7 bases. The junction had 11 bases not matched to a gene; V was cut back by 6 bases and J by 1 base. CDR1 is MDHEN and CDR2 is SYDVKM in the germline V gene. This CDR3 spans 16 amino acids. The CDR3 protein is CASSLSTGQPNTEAFF. The CDR3, as DNA: TGTGCCAGCAGCCTGTCTACGGGACAGCCGAACACTGAAGCTTTCTTT.

The CDR3 protein is CASSQVPPVRGKTYEQYF. CDR3 nucleotide sequence: TGCGCCAGCAGCCAAGTTCCCCCGGTTCGTGGAAAAACCTACGAGCAGTACTTC. J is TRBJ2-7 and V is TRBV4-1; D not resolved. Trimming stripped 1 base from V and 2 bases from J, with 21 bases between. Germline CDR1 is MGHRA and CDR2 is YSYEKL. The CDR3 extends over 18 amino acids.

Only one count was recorded for this clone. The chain uses TRBV10-3 and TRBJ1-2; no clear D. CDR3 size: 14 residues. The V gene's germline CDR1 is ENHRY and CDR2 SYGVKD. Trimming pared 4 bases from V and 2 bases from J, leaving 11 bases between. CDR3 DNA: TGTGCCATCAGTGGAGGGCTCCCGAACTATGGCTACACCTTC. It encodes CAISGGLPNYGYTF.